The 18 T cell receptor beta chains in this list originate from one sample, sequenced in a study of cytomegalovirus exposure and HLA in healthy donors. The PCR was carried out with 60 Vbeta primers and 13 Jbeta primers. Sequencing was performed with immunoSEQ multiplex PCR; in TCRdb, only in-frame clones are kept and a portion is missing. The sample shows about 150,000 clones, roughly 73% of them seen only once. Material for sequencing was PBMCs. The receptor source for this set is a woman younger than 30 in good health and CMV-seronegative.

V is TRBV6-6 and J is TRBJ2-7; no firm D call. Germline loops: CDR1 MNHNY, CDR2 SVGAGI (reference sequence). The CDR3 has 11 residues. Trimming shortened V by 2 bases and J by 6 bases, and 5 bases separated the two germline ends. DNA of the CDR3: TGTGCCAGCAGTTACGCGATCGAGCAGTACTTC. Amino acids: CASSYAIEQYF.

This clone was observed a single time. The CDR3 spells CAISEPKGLAGGISTDTQYF. The CDR3 DNA reads TGTGCCATCAGTGAGCCCAAGGGCCTAGCGGGGGGGATCAGCACAGATACGCAGTATTTT. The V gene is TRBV10-3, the J gene TRBJ2-3; 12 bases align to TRBD2. V dropped 2 bases and J dropped 0; count of bases not matched to a gene: 12. There are 20 residues in the CDR3. Per germline, CDR1 ENHRY and CDR2 SYGVKD.

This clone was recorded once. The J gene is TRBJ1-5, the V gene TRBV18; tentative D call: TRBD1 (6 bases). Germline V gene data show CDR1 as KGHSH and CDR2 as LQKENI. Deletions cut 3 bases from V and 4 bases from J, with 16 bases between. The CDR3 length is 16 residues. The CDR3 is CASSPRGGAANQPQHF. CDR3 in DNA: TGTGCCAGCTCACCGAGGGGGGGCGCAGCTAATCAGCCCCAGCATTTT.

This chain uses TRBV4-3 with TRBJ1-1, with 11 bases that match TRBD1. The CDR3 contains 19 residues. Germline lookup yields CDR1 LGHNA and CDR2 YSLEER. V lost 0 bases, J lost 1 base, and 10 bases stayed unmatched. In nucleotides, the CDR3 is TGCGCCAGCAGCCAAGATTTTAGGGGACAGGGGGGGAGGAACACTGAAGCTTTCTTT. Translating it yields CASSQDFRGQGGRNTEAFF.

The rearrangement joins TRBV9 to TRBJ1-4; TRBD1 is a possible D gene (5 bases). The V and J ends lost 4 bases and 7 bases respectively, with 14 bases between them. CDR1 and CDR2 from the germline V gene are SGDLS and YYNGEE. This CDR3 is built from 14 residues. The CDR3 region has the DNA TGTGCCAGCAGCCCGCGACAGTATAGTGAAAAACTGTTTTTT. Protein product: CASSPRQYSEKLFF.

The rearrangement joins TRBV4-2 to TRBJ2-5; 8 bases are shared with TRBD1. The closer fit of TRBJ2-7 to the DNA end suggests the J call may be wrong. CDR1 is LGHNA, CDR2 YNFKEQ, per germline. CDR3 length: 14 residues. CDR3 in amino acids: CASSPGTGSYEQYF. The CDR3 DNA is TGTGCCAGCAGTCCAGGGACAGGCTCCTACGAGCAGTACTTC.

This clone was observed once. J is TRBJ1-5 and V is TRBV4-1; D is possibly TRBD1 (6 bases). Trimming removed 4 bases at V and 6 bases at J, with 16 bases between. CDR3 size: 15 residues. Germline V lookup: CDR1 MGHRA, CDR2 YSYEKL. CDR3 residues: CASSPQQGSGQPQHF. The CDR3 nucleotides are TGCGCCAGCAGCCCTCAACAGGGAAGTGGTCAGCCCCAGCATTTT.

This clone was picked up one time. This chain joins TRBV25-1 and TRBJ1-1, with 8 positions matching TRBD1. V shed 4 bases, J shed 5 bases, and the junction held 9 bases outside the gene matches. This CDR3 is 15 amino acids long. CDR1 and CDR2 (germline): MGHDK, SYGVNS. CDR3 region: CASSGDRGGWTEAFF. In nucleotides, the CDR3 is TGTGCCAGCAGTGGCGACAGGGGAGGATGGACTGAAGCTTTCTTT.

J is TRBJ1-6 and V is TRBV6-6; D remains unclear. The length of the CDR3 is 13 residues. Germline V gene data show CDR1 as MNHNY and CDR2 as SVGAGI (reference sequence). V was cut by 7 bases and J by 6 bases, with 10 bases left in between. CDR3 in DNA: TGTGCCAGCACCCCGCGGATTAATTCACCCCTCCACTTT. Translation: CASTPRINSPLHF.

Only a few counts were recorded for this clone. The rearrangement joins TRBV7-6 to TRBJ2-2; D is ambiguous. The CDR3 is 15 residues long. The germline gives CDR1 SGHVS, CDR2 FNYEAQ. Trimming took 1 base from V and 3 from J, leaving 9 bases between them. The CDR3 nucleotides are TGTGCCAGCAGCTTAGGGGCGTCGTACACCGGGGAGCTGTTTTTT. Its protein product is CASSLGASYTGELFF.

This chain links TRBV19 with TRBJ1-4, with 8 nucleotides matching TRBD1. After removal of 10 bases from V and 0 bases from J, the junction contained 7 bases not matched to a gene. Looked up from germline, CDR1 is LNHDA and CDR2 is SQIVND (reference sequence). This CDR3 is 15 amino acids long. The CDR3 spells CATRTGRSTNEKLFF. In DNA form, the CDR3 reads TGTGCCACTCGGACAGGGAGATCAACTAATGAAAAACTGTTTTTT.

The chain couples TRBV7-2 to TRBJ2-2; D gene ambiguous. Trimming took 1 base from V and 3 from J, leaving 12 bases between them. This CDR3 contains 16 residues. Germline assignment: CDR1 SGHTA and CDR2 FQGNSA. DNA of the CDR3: TGTGCCAGCAGCTTAGGGCTGATAGCAGACACCGGGGAGCTGTTTTTT. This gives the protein CASSLGLIADTGELFF.

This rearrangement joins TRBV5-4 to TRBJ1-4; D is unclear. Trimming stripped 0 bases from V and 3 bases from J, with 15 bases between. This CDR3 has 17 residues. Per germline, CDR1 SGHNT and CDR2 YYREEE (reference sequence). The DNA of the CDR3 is TGTGCCAGCAGCTTGGGAGAGGGTCGGGGTGCTAATGAAAAACTGTTTTTT. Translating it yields CASSLGEGRGANEKLFF.

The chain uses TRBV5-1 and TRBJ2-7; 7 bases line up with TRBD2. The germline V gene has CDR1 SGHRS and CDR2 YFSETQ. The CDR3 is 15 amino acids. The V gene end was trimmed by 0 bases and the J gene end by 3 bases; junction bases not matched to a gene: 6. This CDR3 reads CASSLAGTSDYEQYV. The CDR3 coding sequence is TGCGCCAGCAGCTTGGCGGGTACTAGCGACTACGAGCAGTACGTC.

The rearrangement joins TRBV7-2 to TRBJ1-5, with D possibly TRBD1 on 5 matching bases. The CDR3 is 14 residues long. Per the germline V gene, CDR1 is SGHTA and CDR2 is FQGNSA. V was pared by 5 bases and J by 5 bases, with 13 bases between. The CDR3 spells CASSPTVTDQPQHF. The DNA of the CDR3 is TGTGCCAGCAGCCCGACAGTGACCGATCAGCCCCAGCATTTT.

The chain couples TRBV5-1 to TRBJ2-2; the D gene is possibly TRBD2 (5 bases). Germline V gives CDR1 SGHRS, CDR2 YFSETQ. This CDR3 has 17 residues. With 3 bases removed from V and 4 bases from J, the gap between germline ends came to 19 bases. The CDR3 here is CASSSGGRIGGTGELFF. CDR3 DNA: TGCGCCAGCAGCTCTGGCGGCAGGATTGGAGGCACCGGGGAGCTGTTTTTT.

The CDR3 region is CASSTGQGKDQPQHF. The CDR3 DNA reads TGTGCCAGCAGTACCGGACAGGGAAAAGATCAGCCCCAGCATTTT. The rearrangement uses TRBV2 and TRBJ1-5; 8 bases match TRBD1. The CDR3 is 15 residues long. Germline CDR1 SNHLY, CDR2 FYNNEI. Trimming took 5 bases from V and 5 from J; bases not matched to a gene: 8. Looking up the rest from reference TRBV2 and TRBJ1-5 gives the full variable domain: EPEVTQTPSHQVTQMGQEVILRCVPISNHLYFYWYRQILGQKVEFLVSFYNNEISEKSEIFDDQFSVERPDGSNFTLKIRSTKLEDSAMYFCASSTGQGKDQPQHFGDGTRLSIL.

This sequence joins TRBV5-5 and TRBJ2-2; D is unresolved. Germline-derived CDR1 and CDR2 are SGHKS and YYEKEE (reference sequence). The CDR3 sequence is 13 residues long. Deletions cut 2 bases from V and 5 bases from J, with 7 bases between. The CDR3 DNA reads TGTGCCAGCAGCTTATTCAGTACCGGGGAGCTGTTTTTT. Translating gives CASSLFSTGELFF.